This T cell receptor beta chain emerged from a study of OX40 agonist ivuxolimab in advanced cancers. Study in general: Three patients, one with hepatocellular carcinoma and two with cutaneous melanoma, achieved partial responses. Findings and limits, study-wide: Within 6 weeks, CD4+ and CD8+ blood T cells expanded clonally at 0.1 to 3.0 mg/kg.

Method: immunoSEQ multiplex PCR; TCRdb's copy keeps in-frame clones and lacks some. The sample records tens of thousands of clones, approximately 94% being singletons. Regarding this clone: Its antigen is undetermined.

This TCR derives from an adult with an advanced solid tumor such as melanoma, head and neck, liver or kidney cancer. The sample here was CD4+ or CD8+ T cells sorted from blood, taken in a trial of the OX40 agonist ivuxolimab.

CDR3 loop: CASSVGTGETYEQYF. The CDR3, as DNA: TGTGCCAGCAGCGTCGGGACAGGGGAGACCTACGAGCAGTACTTC. The V and J genes are TRBV9 and TRBJ2-7, with 10 bases that match TRBD1. Trimming at V came to 2 bases and at J to 2 bases, leaving 4 bases not matched to a gene. Germline values: CDR1 SGDLS, CDR2 YYNGEE. This CDR3 has 15 amino acids.